The next 2 T cell receptor beta chains were all read from a single sample in a study of blood T cell repertoires in COVID-19. The assay was immunoSEQ multiplex PCR, and TCRdb's table has in-frame clones only and misses some. The sample has around 270,000 clones, approximately 90% seen once. Sequencing was performed on peripheral blood. The receptors shown here come from a man aged 55 to 70 who had recovered from COVID-19.

This clone was detected once. The V gene is TRBV14, the J gene TRBJ1-2; 10 bases are shared with TRBD1. Germline CDR1 is SGHDN and CDR2 is FVKESK. The junction had 4 bases not matched to a gene; V was cut back by 1 base and J by 2 bases. CDR3 length: 16 amino acids. This CDR3 reads CASSQVRDRGNYGYTF. CDR3 DNA sequence: TGTGCCAGCAGCCAAGTCCGGGACAGGGGAAACTATGGCTACACCTTC.

The rearrangement links TRBV28 to TRBJ1-1; 9 bases are shared with TRBD1. V lost 1 base, J lost 3 bases, and 9 bases stayed unmatched. The CDR3 has 17 amino acids. Germline loops: CDR1 MDHEN, CDR2 SYDVKM. CDR3 nucleotide sequence: TGTGCCAGCAGTTTATTAACAGGGGGCGCGTATCACACTGAAGCTTTCTTT. This encodes CASSLLTGGAYHTEAFF.